Following are 29 T cell receptor beta chains from one sample sequenced in a study of cytomegalovirus exposure and HLA in healthy donors. Both 60 Vbeta primers and 13 Jbeta primers went into the PCR. The method was immunoSEQ multiplex PCR; TCRdb's version includes in-frame clones alone and lacks a portion of them. The table includes some 180,000 clones, about four fifths detected once. The sample consisted of PBMCs. These receptors originate from a middle-aged man in good health and CMV-seronegative.

The chain is built from TRBV2 and TRBJ1-5; the D is unclear. There are 13 residues in the CDR3. Germline loops: CDR1 SNHLY, CDR2 FYNNEI. V shed 2 bases and J shed 15 bases, with 17 bases lying between them. CDR3 region: CASSEQEVQLTHF. The CDR3 DNA reads as TGTGCCAGCAGTGAACAGGAGGTCCAGCTTACGCATTTT.

The V call is TRBV28, the J call TRBJ1-2; D remains ambiguous. Germline V gives CDR1 MDHEN, CDR2 SYDVKM. CDR3 length: 13 amino acids. V lost 2 bases and J lost 1, with 5 bases in between. CDR3 nucleotide sequence: TGTGCCAGCAGTTTAGAACTTAACTATGGCTACACCTTC. This encodes CASSLELNYGYTF.

A few counts support this clone. V and J are TRBV30 and TRBJ1-5; D possibly corresponds to TRBD1 (6 bases). CDR3 length: 16 residues. Trimming left V 2 bases short and J 13 bases short, with 27 bases between. Germline V lookup: CDR1 GTSNPN, CDR2 SVGIG (reference sequence). The CDR3 protein is CAWSRGTEIRQASQHF. CDR3 bases: TGTGCCTGGAGTAGGGGAACGGAAATTCGACAGGCCTCTCAGCATTTT.

The chain links TRBV30 to TRBJ2-3; possible D gene TRBD1, 5 bases. Between the trimmed V and J ends, which lost 1 base and 1 base, there was a span of 9 bases. Germline values: CDR1 GTSNPN, CDR2 SVGIG (reference sequence). The CDR3 is 14 amino acids. DNA for the CDR3: TGTGCCTGGAGTGGGGGCAGGGGCACAGATACGCAGTATTTT. Its translation: CAWSGGRGTDTQYF.

The chain is built from TRBV6-6 and TRBJ2-3; 7 nucleotides agree with TRBD1. J was trimmed by 5 bases and V by 2 bases; bases with no gene match: 4. Germline V gives CDR1 MNHNY, CDR2 SVGAGI (reference sequence). The CDR3 is made up of 14 amino acids. This chain's CDR3 is CASSYRGRVDTQYF. CDR3 sequence (DNA): TGTGCCAGCAGTTACAGGGGGCGCGTAGATACGCAGTATTTT.

The CDR3 coding sequence is TGTGCCAGCAGCTTATTGCCCCCTAGCGGAGTCTACAATGAGCAGTTCTTC. Encoded protein: CASSLLPPSGVYNEQFF. The gene calls are TRBV7-6 and TRBJ2-1; 7 bases fit TRBD2. CDR3 size: 17 residues. The germline V gene has CDR1 SGHVS and CDR2 FNYEAQ. J gave up 3 bases and V 2 bases, and 10 bases lay outside the gene matches.

CDR3 amino acids: CASRSAGEGGYTF. The CDR3 DNA follows: TGTGCCAGCAGATCGGCAGGCGAAGGTGGCTACACCTTC. The chain is built from TRBV27 and TRBJ1-2; D unclear. The CDR3 is made up of 13 amino acids. V lost 6 bases, J lost 7 bases, and 15 bases lay in between. Per germline, CDR1 MNHEY and CDR2 SMNVEV (reference sequence).

V is TRBV19 and J is TRBJ2-1; 7 bases are a match to TRBD1. This CDR3 is 20 amino acids long. After removal of 3 bases from V and 7 bases from J, the junction contained 24 bases not matched to a gene. The germline V gene has CDR1 LNHDA and CDR2 SQIVND (reference sequence). CDR3 protein: CASSISGTDWGFGGKNEQFF. The CDR3 nucleotides read TGTGCCAGTAGTATTTCGGGGACAGACTGGGGGTTTGGGGGTAAGAATGAGCAGTTCTTC.

This clone was detected only a few times. This sequence joins TRBV6-1 and TRBJ2-7; 9 bases line up with TRBD1. Trimming took 6 bases from V and 5 from J; bases not matched to a gene: 8. Germline V gene data show CDR1 as MNHNS and CDR2 as SASEGT. There are 14 residues in the CDR3. The CDR3 spells CASSRTGQGNEQYF. CDR3 DNA sequence: TGTGCCAGCAGCCGCACGGGACAGGGAAACGAGCAGTACTTC.

This chain connects TRBV9 to TRBJ2-7; a weak D match, TRBD2 (6 bases). The germline V gene encodes CDR1 SGDLS and CDR2 YYNGEE. The CDR3 is made up of 14 amino acids. V was trimmed by 0 bases and J by 3 bases, leaving 10 bases between them. CDR3 coding DNA: TGTGCCAGCAGCGTAGATGCTAGCGTCTACGAGCAGTACTTC. Protein product: CASSVDASVYEQYF.

The gene calls are TRBV7-8 and TRBJ2-3, with 7 bases matching TRBD2. The V gene's germline CDR1 is SGHVS and CDR2 FQNEAQ. The CDR3 is 11 residues long. The CDR3 loop reads CIAGGTDTQYF. The CDR3 nucleotides read TGTATAGCGGGCGGCACAGATACGCAGTATTTT.

V and J are TRBV28 and TRBJ1-5; D is undetermined. V lost 1 base and J 4 bases, leaving 5 bases between the germline ends. This CDR3 spans 13 amino acids. The germline V gene has CDR1 MDHEN and CDR2 SYDVKM. The CDR3 reads CASSLSRNQPQHF. The CDR3 DNA follows: TGTGCCAGCAGTTTATCCCGTAATCAGCCCCAGCATTTT.

This chain uses TRBV4-1 with TRBJ2-7; maybe TRBD1 (6 bases). The CDR3 is 13 amino acids. The V and J ends lost 3 bases and 3 bases respectively, with 9 bases between them. The V gene's germline CDR1 is MGHRA and CDR2 YSYEKL. CDR3 protein: CASSQWTDYEQYF. In DNA form, the CDR3 reads TGCGCCAGCAGCCAGTGGACAGACTACGAGCAGTACTTC.

This clone was detected only once. The chain links TRBV4-2 to TRBJ1-4, with D tentatively TRBD1 (5 bases). Germline CDR1 is LGHNA and CDR2 is YNFKEQ. CDR3 length: 14 residues. V shed 1 base and J shed 5 bases, with 8 bases lying between them. The CDR3, as DNA: TGTGCCAGCAGCCAAGGACAGCCGAATGAAAAACTGTTTTTT. Encoded protein: CASSQGQPNEKLFF.

The genes are TRBV4-3 and TRBJ2-2; TRBD1 aligns across 8 bases. CDR3 size: 16 residues. CDR1 is LGHNA and CDR2 is YSLEER in the germline V gene. With V trimmed by 4 bases and J by 3 bases, 7 bases remained unmatched. Here the CDR3 DNA reads TGCGCCAGCAGCCCGGACAGGGTGGGCGACACCGGGGAGCTGTTTTTT. This gives the protein CASSPDRVGDTGELFF.

The V and J genes are TRBV19 and TRBJ2-7; maybe TRBD1 (5 bases). The V gene lost 6 bases and the J gene lost 2 bases, with 11 bases spanning the gap. The CDR3 covers 13 residues. CDR1 is LNHDA and CDR2 is SQIVND in the germline V gene (reference sequence). CDR3 sequence: CASSPGSTYEQYF. The CDR3 DNA reads as TGTGCCAGTAGCCCAGGGTCCACCTACGAGCAGTACTTC.

The CDR3 loop reads CASSLLTGGMAGGYTF. The CDR3 region has the DNA TGTGCCAGCAGCTTGCTGACAGGGGGCATGGCAGGCGGCTACACCTTC. V gene TRBV7-9 combines with J gene TRBJ1-2; 10 positions match TRBD1. Germline loops: CDR1 SEHNR, CDR2 FQNEAQ (reference sequence). This CDR3 contains 16 residues. J lost 8 bases, V lost 3 bases, and 12 bases had no gene match.

The genes are TRBV18 and TRBJ2-5; D remains ambiguous. This CDR3 region has 15 residues. V dropped 1 base and J dropped 2 bases, with 11 bases sitting between them. CDR1 and CDR2 from the germline V gene are KGHSH and LQKENI. The CDR3 coding sequence is TGTGCCAGCTCACCACGTCAAGTACAGCAAGAGACCCAGTACTTC. Its protein product is CASSPRQVQQETQYF.

This clone was picked up a small number of times. The genes are TRBV30 and TRBJ2-1, with TRBD2 matching 9 bases. Germline CDR1 is GTSNPN and CDR2 is SVGIG (reference sequence). The ends lost 8 bases at V and 3 bases at J; junction bases unmatched: 5. The CDR3 runs to 13 residues. CDR3 sequence: CARSGGLYNEQFF. CDR3 in DNA: TGTGCCCGTAGCGGGGGACTCTACAATGAGCAGTTCTTC.

The V gene is TRBV4-1, the J gene TRBJ2-3; a weak D match, TRBD2 (5 bases). Germline V CDR1 and CDR2: MGHRA, YSYEKL. The CDR3 sequence is 15 residues long. With 3 bases removed from V and 8 bases from J, the gap between germline ends came to 18 bases. The DNA of the CDR3 is TGCGCCAGCAGCCAGGGTATCGTCAGAGGACTTACGCAGTATTTT. It codes for CASSQGIVRGLTQYF.

This clone was picked up one time. This chain connects TRBV15 to TRBJ2-1, with TRBD2 matching over 11 bases. Germline V gene lookup returns CDR1 LNHNV and CDR2 YYDKDF (reference sequence). The CDR3 has 14 residues. The trim removed 1 base at V and 8 bases at J, leaving 1 base unmatched. CDR3 DNA sequence: TGTGCCACCAGCAGAGGGGGACTAGCGGATGAGCAGTTCTTC. This encodes CATSRGGLADEQFF.

CDR3 loop: CSVDLSGRVYNEQFF. DNA of the CDR3: TGCAGCGTTGATCTTAGCGGGAGGGTCTACAATGAGCAGTTCTTC. V and J are TRBV29-1 and TRBJ2-1, with 11 nucleotides matching TRBD2. CDR1 and CDR2 from the germline V gene are SQVTM and ANQGSEA. The ends lost 3 bases at V and 3 bases at J; junction bases unmatched: 4. The CDR3 extends over 15 amino acids.

This clone occurred once. This sequence joins TRBV15 and TRBJ2-3; no clear D. Trimming cost V 2 bases and J 2 bases, with 11 bases left between them. Germline CDR1 is LNHNV and CDR2 is YYDKDF (reference sequence). The CDR3 contains 15 residues. CDR3 nucleotides: TGTGCCACCAGCAGACCCCACGGTACCACAGATACGCAGTATTTT. Protein sequence: CATSRPHGTTDTQYF.

CDR3 amino acids: CASSHGLAASKEQYF. The CDR3 region has the DNA TGTGCCAGCAGCCATGGACTAGCAGCTTCGAAGGAGCAGTACTTC. This chain uses TRBV11-3 with TRBJ2-7; TRBD2 aligns across 8 bases. Losses at the gene ends were 5 bases for V and 7 bases for J; bases not matched to a gene: 13. The CDR3 spans 15 residues. CDR1 is SGHNT, CDR2 YENEEA, per germline.

This clone was counted a few times. The chain employs TRBV28 and TRBJ2-7; D may be TRBD1 (6 bases). Germline CDR1 reads MDHEN; CDR2 reads SYDVKM. This CDR3 has 13 amino acids. V was clipped by 3 bases and J by 5 bases, with 11 bases between them. The CDR3 region is CASSLPGEHEQYF. CDR3 nucleotides: TGTGCCAGCAGTTTGCCAGGGGAGCACGAGCAGTACTTC.

J is TRBJ1-2 and V is TRBV19, with D hard to call. V was pared by 0 bases and J by 7 bases, with 24 bases between. This CDR3 is 18 amino acids long. Germline CDR1 LNHDA, CDR2 SQIVND (reference sequence). CDR3 nucleotides: TGTGCCAGTAGTATAGAGGGGAGCTTCGGGCTGATAATGCGTGGCTACACCTTC. This codes for CASSIEGSFGLIMRGYTF.

The chain couples TRBV25-1 to TRBJ2-7; 10 bases match TRBD1. This CDR3 is 14 amino acids long. After removal of 7 bases from V and 6 bases from J, the junction contained 9 bases not matched to a gene. CDR1 is MGHDK, CDR2 SYGVNS, per germline. Here the CDR3 reads CASNSGTGVFEQYF. The CDR3 region has the DNA TGTGCCAGCAATTCCGGGACAGGGGTCTTCGAGCAGTACTTC.

This chain uses TRBV9 with TRBJ2-1; TRBD2 matches 8 bases. The trim removed 2 bases at V and 2 bases at J, leaving 6 bases unmatched. Germline assignment: CDR1 SGDLS and CDR2 YYNGEE. The CDR3 has 16 residues. CDR3 DNA: TGTGCCAGCAGCGTGGATAGCGGGAACCCCTACAATGAGCAGTTCTTC. Translation: CASSVDSGNPYNEQFF.

This chain uses TRBV5-4 with TRBJ2-3; TRBD2 is a possible D gene (6 bases). This CDR3 is built from 16 residues. CDR1 is SGHNT and CDR2 is YYREEE in the germline V gene (reference sequence). V dropped 4 bases and J dropped 0 bases, with 15 bases sitting between them. Written as DNA, the CDR3 is TGTGCCAGCAGCCGTTCGCTTCGGGAGAGCACAGATACGCAGTATTTT. Translated, it gives CASSRSLRESTDTQYF.